These 13 T cell receptor beta chains came from one sample sequenced in a study of T cells in Graves' hyperthyroidism and ophthalmopathy. The investigators amplified TCR beta CDR3 regions from RNA transcripts. A first-round RT-PCR of the TCR CDR3 used the HTBI primer set. TCRdb reanalysed the multiplex PCR reads using MiXCR and keeps one entry per CDR3 protein. In the table there are 600,000 to 800,000 distinct CDR3 sequences, under 45% of which are singletons. The sequenced material came from blood. The source is a woman in her thirties or forties with Graves' hyperthyroidism.

The J gene is TRBJ2-5, the V gene TRBV2; 10 bases map to TRBD2. The trim removed 10 bases at V and 3 bases at J, leaving 5 bases unmatched. Looked up from germline, CDR1 is SNHLY and CDR2 is FYNNEI. The CDR3 extends over 13 amino acids. The CDR3 protein is CATLLAGKETQYF. CDR3 DNA sequence: TGTGCCACCCTACTAGCGGGGAAAGAGACCCAGTACTTC. The whole variable domain, remainder taken from reference TRBV2 and TRBJ2-5, is EPEVTQTPSHQVTQMGQEVILRCVPISNHLYFYWYRQILGQKVEFLVSFYNNEISEKSEIFDDQFSVERPDGSNFTLKIRSTKLEDSAMYFCATLLAGKETQYFGPGTRLLVL.

The V gene is TRBV7-9, the J gene TRBJ2-7; D is unclear. V was trimmed by 5 bases and J by 5 bases, leaving 10 bases between them. The CDR3 covers 12 residues. Looked up from germline, CDR1 is SEHNR and CDR2 is FQNEAQ (reference sequence). CDR3 sequence reads: CASSRAFDEQYF. CDR3 coding DNA: TGTGCCAGCAGCCGGGCGTTCGACGAGCAGTACTTC.

This clonotype was detected a few times. The J gene is TRBJ1-1, the V gene TRBV14; TRBD1 might be the D (6 bases). The length of the CDR3 is 17 residues. Germline values: CDR1 SGHDN, CDR2 FVKESK. Trimming pared 0 bases from V and 1 base from J, leaving 15 bases between. In DNA, the CDR3 is TGTGCCAGCAGCCAAGACGTCGGGGGGCCCCCGAACACTGAAGCTTTCTTT. Residues: CASSQDVGGPPNTEAFF.

This chain joins TRBV4-1 and TRBJ1-1, with TRBD1 as a possible D gene (6 bases). The CDR3 has 13 amino acids. Germline lookup yields CDR1 MGHRA and CDR2 YSYEKL. Trimming pared 1 base from V and 7 bases from J, leaving 10 bases between. The CDR3: CASSQVNRDEAFF. The CDR3 region has the DNA TGCGCCAGCAGCCAAGTGAACAGGGATGAAGCTTTCTTT.

The V and J genes are TRBV12-3 or TRBV12-4 and TRBJ1-2; 9 bases map to TRBD1. Trimming removed 3 bases from V and 7 bases from J; junction bases left unmatched: 9. This CDR3 comprises 15 residues. CDR3 amino acids: CASSLMGQGGSGYTF. CDR3 nucleotide sequence: TGTGCCAGCAGTTTGATGGGACAGGGCGGCTCTGGCTACACCTTC.

In this sample, this clonotype turned up many times. The chain is built from TRBV7-2 and TRBJ1-4; 9 bases line up with TRBD1. CDR1 is SGHTA and CDR2 is FQGNSA in the germline V gene. The CDR3 spans 15 residues. V dropped 5 bases and J dropped 4; count of bases not matched to a gene: 5. In nucleotides, the CDR3 is TGTGCCAGCAGCGCATCGGGACAGGGTAATGAAAAACTGTTTTTT. Amino acid sequence: CASSASGQGNEKLFF.

V is TRBV5-1 and J is TRBJ1-4; D is uncertain. The CDR3 is 16 amino acids. Germline V lookup: CDR1 SGHRS, CDR2 YFSETQ. V dropped 0 bases and J dropped 0 bases, with 9 bases sitting between them. Here the CDR3 DNA reads TGCGCCAGCAGCTTGGGGCTGCTATCAACTAATGAAAAACTGTTTTTT. Protein sequence: CASSLGLLSTNEKLFF.

This clonotype appeared a single time. Possible read error: a much larger clone is one base away. The V call is TRBV2, the J call TRBJ2-2; possibly TRBD2 for D (5 bases). The CDR3 length is 10 residues. The germline gives CDR1 SNHLY, CDR2 FYNNEI. The CDR3, as DNA: TGTGCCAGCGGGCCCGGGGAGCTGGTTTTT. It codes for CASGPGELVF.

V is TRBV12-3 or TRBV12-4 and J is TRBJ1-3, with D uncertain. Trimming shortened V by 6 bases and J by 3 bases, and 15 bases separated the two germline ends. CDR3 length: 15 residues. The DNA for the CDR3 is TGTGCCAGCAGGTCACAGTCCAACCTTGGAAACACCATATATTTT. Protein: CASRSQSNLGNTIYF.

The rearrangement links TRBV4-3 to TRBJ2-7; 10 bases are a match to TRBD1. In germline, CDR1 is LGHNA, CDR2 YSLEER. The CDR3 spans 17 residues. V gave up 4 bases and J gave up 5 bases; unmatched junction bases: 14. CDR3 nucleotide sequence: TGCGCCAGCAGCCCCCCAGAAGACAGGGGGCTTGAGGACGAGCAGTACTTC. Translated, it gives CASSPPEDRGLEDEQYF.

This clonotype was recorded at least ten times. V and J are TRBV19 and TRBJ1-2, with TRBD1 as a possible D gene (5 bases). The CDR3 is 16 amino acids. Germline loops: CDR1 LNHDA, CDR2 SQIVND (reference sequence). Trimming shortened V by 8 bases and J by 0 bases, and 19 bases separated the two germline ends. This CDR3 is CASASWGFEANYGYTF. CDR3 bases: TGTGCCAGTGCGTCCTGGGGGTTTGAAGCTAACTATGGCTACACCTTC.

Regarding this clonotype: In this CDR3 the conserved last residue, phenylalanine or tryptophan, is missing, so a read error is likely. J is TRBJ1-1 and V is TRBV5-8, with TRBD1 as a possible D gene (5 bases). Germline V gene sequence: CDR1 SGHTS, CDR2 YDEGEE. The length of the CDR3 is 14 residues. The CDR3 nucleotides are TGTGCCAGCAGCTCGGGACTGCAGAACACTGGAGCTTTCCTT. Amino acid sequence: CASSSGLQNTGAFL.

This clonotype showed up many times. This rearrangement joins TRBV29-1 to TRBJ1-2; 7 bases map to TRBD1. The germline CDR1 and CDR2 sequences are SQVTM and ANQGSEA. This CDR3 has 12 residues. The V and J ends lost 4 bases and 2 bases, in that order; junction bases with no gene match: 1. The CDR3 coding sequence is TGCAGCGTTGGGGGACAGAACTATGGCTACACCTTC. As protein: CSVGGQNYGYTF.